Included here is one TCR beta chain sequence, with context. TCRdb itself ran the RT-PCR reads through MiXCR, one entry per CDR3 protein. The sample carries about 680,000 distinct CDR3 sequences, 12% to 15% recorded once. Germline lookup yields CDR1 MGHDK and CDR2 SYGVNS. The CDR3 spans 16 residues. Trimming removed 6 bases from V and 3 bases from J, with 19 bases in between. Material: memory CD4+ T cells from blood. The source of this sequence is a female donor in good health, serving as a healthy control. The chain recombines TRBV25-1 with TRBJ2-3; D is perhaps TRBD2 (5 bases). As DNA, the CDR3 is TGTGCCAGCAGCCTGAGTTTGGGAGTGGTGACAGATACGCAGTATTTT. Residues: CASSLSLGVVTDTQYF.